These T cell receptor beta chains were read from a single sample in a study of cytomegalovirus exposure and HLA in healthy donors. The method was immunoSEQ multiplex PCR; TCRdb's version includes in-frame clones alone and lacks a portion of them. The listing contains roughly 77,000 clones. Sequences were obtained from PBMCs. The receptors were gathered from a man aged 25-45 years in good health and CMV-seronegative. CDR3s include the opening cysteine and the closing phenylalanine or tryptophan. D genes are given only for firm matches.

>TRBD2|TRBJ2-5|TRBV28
CASSLGLAEPQETQYF
TGTGCCAGCAGTTTAGGACTAGCGGAACCTCAAGAGACCCAGTACTTC
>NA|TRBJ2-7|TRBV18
CASSQDSYEQYF
TGTGCCAGCTCACAGGACAGTTACGAGCAGTACTTC
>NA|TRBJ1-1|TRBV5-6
CASSLAWPGDTEAFF
TGTGCCAGCAGCTTGGCGTGGCCGGGTGACACTGAAGCTTTCTTT
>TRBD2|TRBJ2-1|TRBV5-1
CASSPGLAAGRAYNEQFF
TGCGCCAGCAGCCCGGGACTAGCGGCCGGAAGGGCCTACAATGAGCAGTTCTTC
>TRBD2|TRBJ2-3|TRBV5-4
CASSLVFSGRDTQYF
TGTGCCAGCAGCTTGGTGTTTAGCGGGAGAGATACGCAGTATTTT
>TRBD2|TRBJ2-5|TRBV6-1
CASSELAGGQETQYF
TGTGCCAGCAGTGAACTAGCGGGGGGGCAAGAGACCCAGTACTTC
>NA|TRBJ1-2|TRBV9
CASSPDSFYGYTF
TGTGCCAGCAGCCCTGACAGCTTCTATGGCTACACCTTC
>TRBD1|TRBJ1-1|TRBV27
CASSLLETGVKKAFF
TGTGCCAGCAGTCTCCTCGAGACAGGGGTGAAGAAAGCTTTCTTT
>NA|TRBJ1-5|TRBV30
CAAGGNNQPQHF
TGTGCCGCGGGGGGGAACAATCAGCCCCAGCATTTT
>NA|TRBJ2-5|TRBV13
CASSLTTARWAQYF
TGTGCCAGCAGCTTAACGACAGCCCGATGGGCCCAGTACTTC
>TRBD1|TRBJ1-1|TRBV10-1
CASSGTGPNTEAFF
TGCGCCAGCAGTGGGACAGGGCCGAACACTGAAGCTTTCTTT
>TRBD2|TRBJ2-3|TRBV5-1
CASSPGTITDTQYF
TGCGCCAGCAGCCCGGGGACTATCACAGATACGCAGTATTTT
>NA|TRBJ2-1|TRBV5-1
CASSLVEAGNEQFF
TGCGCCAGCAGCTTGGTGGAGGCCGGGAATGAGCAGTTCTTC
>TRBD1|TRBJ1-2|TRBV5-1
CASSPGQGIGRYGYTF
TGCGCCAGCAGCCCAGGACAGGGCATCGGAAGGTATGGCTACACCTTC